The entry that follows covers one T cell receptor beta chain sequence. Its antigen is currently unknown. The TCR beta libraries were generated through quantitative 5'-RACE incorporating molecular barcodes. TCRdb used MiXCR to reprocess the 5' RACE reads, holding one entry per CDR3 protein. This sample has about 540,000 distinct CDR3 sequences, with about 13% found just once. These data are taken from a study of CD8 T cells in ankylosing spondylitis. Study-wide results and caveats: Matched ankylosing spondylitis synovial fluid reportedly showed significant enrichment of disease-linked clones. Some of these motif variants have turned up before, in reports on reactive arthritis synovial fluid and blood. In ankylosing spondylitis blood, a motif of several highly homologous TCR beta variants appeared characteristic.

V was trimmed by 1 base and J by 5 bases, leaving 4 bases between them. Germline CDR1 is ENHRY and CDR2 is SYGVKD. The CDR3 contains 12 residues. The clonotype originates from a male donor with ankylosing spondylitis. The specimen sequenced was blood, either unsorted or a sorted T cell fraction (not recorded which). This rearrangement joins TRBV10-3 to TRBJ2-3; unclear D gene. CDR3 protein: CAISEFGDTQYF. The CDR3 region has the DNA TGTGCCATCAGTGAGTTTGGAGATACGCAGTATTTT.